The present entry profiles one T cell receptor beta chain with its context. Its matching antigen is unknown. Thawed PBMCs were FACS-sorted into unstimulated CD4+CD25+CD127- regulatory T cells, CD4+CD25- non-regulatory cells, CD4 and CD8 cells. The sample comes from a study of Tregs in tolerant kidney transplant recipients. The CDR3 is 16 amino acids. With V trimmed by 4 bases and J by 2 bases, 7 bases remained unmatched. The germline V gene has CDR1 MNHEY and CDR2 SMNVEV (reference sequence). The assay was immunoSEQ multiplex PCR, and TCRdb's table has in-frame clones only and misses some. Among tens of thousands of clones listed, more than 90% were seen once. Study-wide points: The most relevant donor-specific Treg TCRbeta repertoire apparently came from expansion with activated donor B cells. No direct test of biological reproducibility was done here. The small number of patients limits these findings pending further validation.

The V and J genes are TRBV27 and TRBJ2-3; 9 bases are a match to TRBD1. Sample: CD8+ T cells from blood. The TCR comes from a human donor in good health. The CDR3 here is CASSSRTGADTDTQYF. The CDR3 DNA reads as TGTGCCAGCAGTTCCCGGACAGGGGCCGACACAGATACGCAGTATTTT.